This T cell receptor (beta chain) was recorded in a study of blood T cell repertoires in COVID-19 (TCRdb year 2020). Some background on the complete study: Collaborator samples came from the United States, Italy and Spain and covered acute and convalescent phases of COVID-19. The dataset comprised deeply sampled blood TCRbeta repertoires from subjects exposed to, actively infected with, or recovered from COVID-19. Samples came from the ongoing ImmuneRACE study (first 160 participants) plus 1,254 subjects from 6 global collaborators. The material from the prospective study consisted of cDNA or gDNA derived from T cells, B-cell-depleted T cells, or PBMCs. Where available, HLA class I and class II types were obtained from metadata supplied by the sample provider rather than from assay-based typing. Sample metadata almost always included a de-identified subject ID, COVID-19 status, age in years and sex. The repertoires were released in a freely available public database meant as a resource for research on the immune response to SARS-CoV-2. What the research found in general, with its limitations: Clinical and demographic metadata were provided uncurated, with the amount varying by source and participant.

TCRbeta CDR3 regions were amplified from genomic DNA using the immunoSEQ Assay, a bias-controlled multiplex PCR. In the paper's pipeline: Nucleated cell counts per sample were estimated from amplification of reference gene primers within the assay. To quantify the absolute abundance of each unique TCRbeta CDR3 rearrangement, sequence reads were collapsed and filtered. For each sample, productive Simpson clonality was calculated as the square root of Simpson's diversity index across productive rearrangements. TCRdb retrieved this table from immuneACCESS and kept in-frame rearrangements only. Not all clones are present; in checked studies, unresolved V genes account for under half, and no reason is known for the remainder. V, J and clone size derive from that table, while D and trimming were established from the DNA sequence. The sample includes about 180,000 clones, with 82% observed a single time. 8% to 9.5% of the sample rests with the top ten.

Each collaborating institution followed its own protocols to collect whole blood in K2EDTA tubes. For TCRbeta analysis, collaborators shipped samples as frozen whole blood, isolated PBMCs, or DNA extracted from either of those sample types. Comment on this clone: Its binding antigen is unknown. One base away there is no much larger clone; base qualities are not given.

Deletion took 4 bases off V and 6 bases off J, with a span of 19 bases between the germline ends. Spanning cysteine to phenylalanine, the CDR3 consists of 16 amino acids. Left in the record is the CDR3 DNA by itself, 48 bases read in frame from the first base. The CDR1 and CDR2 encoded by the germline V gene (reference sequence) are LNHDA and SQIVND. Sample: peripheral blood. This receptor was identified in a woman aged 70-85 years with acute or convalescent COVID-19. The V and J genes are TRBV19 and TRBJ1-5; the D gene is perhaps TRBD1, from 6 matching bases. The sequence in DNA is TGTGCCAGTAGTACACAACCGTCAAACAGGGTTCAGCCCCAGCATTTT. Translated, this gives CASSTQPSNRVQPQHF.